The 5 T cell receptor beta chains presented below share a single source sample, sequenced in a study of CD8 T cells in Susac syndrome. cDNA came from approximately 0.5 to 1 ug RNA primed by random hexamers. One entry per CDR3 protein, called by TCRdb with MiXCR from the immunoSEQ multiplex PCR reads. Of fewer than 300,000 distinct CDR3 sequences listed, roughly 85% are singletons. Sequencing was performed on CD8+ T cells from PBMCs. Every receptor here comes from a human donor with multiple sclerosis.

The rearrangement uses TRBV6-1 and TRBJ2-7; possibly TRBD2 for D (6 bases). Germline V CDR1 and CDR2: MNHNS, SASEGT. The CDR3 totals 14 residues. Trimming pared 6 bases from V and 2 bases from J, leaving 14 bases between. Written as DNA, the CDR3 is TGTGCCAGCAGGGTCTCCGGGGAGGCCTACGAGCAGTACTTC. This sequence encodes CASRVSGEAYEQYF.

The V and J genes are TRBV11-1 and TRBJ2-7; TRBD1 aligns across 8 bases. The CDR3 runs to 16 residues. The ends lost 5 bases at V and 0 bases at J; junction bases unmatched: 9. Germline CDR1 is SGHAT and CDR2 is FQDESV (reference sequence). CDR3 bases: TGTGCCAGCAGCACCGCCAGGACAGGGCTCTCCTACGAGCAGTACTTC. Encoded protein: CASSTARTGLSYEQYF.

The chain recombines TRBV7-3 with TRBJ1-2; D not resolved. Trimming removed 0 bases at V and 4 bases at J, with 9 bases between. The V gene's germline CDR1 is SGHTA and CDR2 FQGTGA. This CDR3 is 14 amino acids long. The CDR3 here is CASSLTSCRYGYTF. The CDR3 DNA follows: TGTGCCAGCAGCTTAACTTCGTGCCGCTATGGCTACACCTTC. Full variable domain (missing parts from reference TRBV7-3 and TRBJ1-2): GAGVSQTPSNKVTEKGKYVELRCDPISGHTALYWYRQSLGQGPEFLIYFQGTGAADDSGLPNDRFFAVRPEGSVSTLKIQRTERGDSAVYLCASSLTSCRYGYTFGSGTRLTVV.

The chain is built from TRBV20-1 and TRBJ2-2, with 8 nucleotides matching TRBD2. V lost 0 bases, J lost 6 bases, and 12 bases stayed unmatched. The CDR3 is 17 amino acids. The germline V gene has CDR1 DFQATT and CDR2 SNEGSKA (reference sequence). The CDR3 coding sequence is TGCAGTGCTAGAGACAGCGGGAGTTTAATTCGGTCCGGGGAGCTGTTTTTT. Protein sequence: CSARDSGSLIRSGELFF.

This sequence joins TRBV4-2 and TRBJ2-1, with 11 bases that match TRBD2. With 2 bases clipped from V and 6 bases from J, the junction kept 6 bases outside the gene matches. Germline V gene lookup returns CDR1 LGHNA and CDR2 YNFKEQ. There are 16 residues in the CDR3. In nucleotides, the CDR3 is TGTGCCAGCAGCCAAAATCTAGCGGGAGGACTCAATGAGCAGTTCTTC. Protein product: CASSQNLAGGLNEQFF.